This T cell receptor (beta chain) is drawn from a study of shared clonotypes between healthy human individuals. CDR1 is SGHRS, CDR2 YFSETQ, per germline. The V and J ends lost 4 bases and 4 bases respectively, with 8 bases between them. This CDR3 has 13 residues. Every immunoSEQ plate was one replicate of a subset's evenly spread DNA. Some 30,000 T cell genomes (about 0.2 ug DNA) went into each sorted-subset replicate. Clones were read by immunoSEQ multiplex PCR, and TCRdb kept only the in-frame ones, dropping some. This table has fewer than 1.4 million clones, more than 75% appearing once. Everyone who donated was a Caucasian adult who lived in Nashville, Tennessee. Naive CD4+ cells were CD45RA-selected; the remaining cells were memory.

The chain combines TRBV5-1 with TRBJ2-2, with TRBD2 as a possible D gene (5 bases). The source of this sequence is a man younger than 35 in good health. Some clones in this sample may be carry-over from other donors' samples. Sequenced material: memory CD4+ T cells from PBMCs. Subset here: CD45RA-negative fraction. The CDR3 spells CASSLAVTGELFF. CDR3 DNA: TGCGCCAGCAGCCTAGCCGTCACCGGGGAGCTGTTTTTT.